This TCR beta chain was identified during a study of blood T cell repertoires in COVID-19. Study overall: The origin of the acute and convalescent COVID-19 samples was the United States, Italy and Spain.

Original processing methods: How many nucleated cells were present was estimated from reference gene primer amplification. This table comes from immunoSEQ multiplex PCR, and its TCRdb copy is limited to in-frame clones, with some not included. D and trimming come from the DNA, and the V and J calls and clone size come from that table. The sample holds 110,000 to 150,000 clones, 84% seen once. The specimen was peripheral blood. This receptor was taken from a man in his sixties with active or convalescent COVID-19.

CDR3 sequence reads: CASSQVFGGSNQPQHF. CDR3 nucleotides: TGCGCCAGCAGCCAAGTTTTCGGAGGGTCCAATCAGCCCCAGCATTTT. The chain joins TRBV4-3 to TRBJ1-5; D call uncertain. V lost 1 base, J lost 3 bases, and 13 bases lay in between. This CDR3 spans 16 amino acids. The V gene's germline CDR1 is LGHNA and CDR2 YSLEER.